The sample holds many counts of the clone carrying this TCR beta chain. Its antigen remains unknown. V lost 0 bases and J lost 1; bases outside the gene matches: 3. The CDR3 consists of 15 residues. Germline V gene sequence: CDR1 SGHRS, CDR2 YFSETQ. TCRdb recomputed calls from the 5' RACE reads with MiXCR, one row per CDR3 protein. The sample carries 200,000 to 300,000 distinct CDR3 sequences, approximately 9% recorded once. This record belongs to a study of CD8 T cells in ankylosing spondylitis. Regarding the study as a whole: Among TCR beta sequences, a motif of roughly 8 highly homologous variants appeared characteristic of ankylosing spondylitis blood. Peripheral blood samples showed relatively rare disease-linked clones, and these clones were CD8+. Reactive arthritis synovial fluid and blood previously showed some of these motif variants. Reportedly, matched ankylosing spondylitis synovial fluid was significantly enriched for disease-linked clones.

V gene TRBV5-1 combines with J gene TRBJ2-7; 8 bases align to TRBD2. This clonotype was sampled from a male donor with ankylosing spondylitis or in good health (not recorded which). Specimen: blood, either unsorted or a sorted T cell fraction (not recorded which). CDR3 DNA sequence: TGCGCCAGCAGCTTGGCAACGGGAGGGTCCTACGAGCAGTACTTC. Protein product: CASSLATGGSYEQYF. Complete variable domain (other parts from reference TRBV5-1 and TRBJ2-7): KAGVTQTPRYLIKTRGQQVTLSCSPISGHRSVSWYQQTPGQGLQFLFEYFSETQRNKGNFPGRFSGRQFSNSRSEMNVSTLELGDSALYLCASSLATGGSYEQYFGPGTRLTVT.